This T cell receptor beta chain was captured in a study of CD8+CD57+ T cells in acquired aplastic anemia. As for the study in general: When averaged, DNA from sorted CD4+ and CD8+ cells came to 3 to 4 ug.

Only patients with CD8+CD57+ cell expansion on flow cytometry were chosen for sequencing. Turning to this clonotype: Its specificity is not known.

Germline CDR1 reads SEHNR; CDR2 reads FQNEAQ (reference sequence). Trimming removed 3 bases from V and 5 bases from J, with 10 bases in between. This CDR3 is 13 amino acids long. Study findings and constraints: It was found that fewer than 35 CD8+ CDR3 sequences were shared between patients and controls.

Genomic DNA, serving as template, underwent TCR beta VDJ and CDR3 profiling. TCRdb itself ran the reads through MiXCR, one entry per CDR3 protein. The top ten clones hold roughly 8% of a sample with roughly 250,000 distinct CDR3 sequences, around half of them seen once. This clonotype was obtained from a human donor with aplastic anemia. The rearrangement links TRBV7-9 to TRBJ1-1; perhaps TRBD1 as D (5 bases). Sequences were obtained from sorted CD4+, CD8+, or CD8+CD57+ T cells (not recorded which) from PBMCs. The CDR3 reads CASSFGRGTEAFF. In DNA, the CDR3 is TGTGCCAGCAGCTTCGGGAGGGGTACTGAAGCTTTCTTT.